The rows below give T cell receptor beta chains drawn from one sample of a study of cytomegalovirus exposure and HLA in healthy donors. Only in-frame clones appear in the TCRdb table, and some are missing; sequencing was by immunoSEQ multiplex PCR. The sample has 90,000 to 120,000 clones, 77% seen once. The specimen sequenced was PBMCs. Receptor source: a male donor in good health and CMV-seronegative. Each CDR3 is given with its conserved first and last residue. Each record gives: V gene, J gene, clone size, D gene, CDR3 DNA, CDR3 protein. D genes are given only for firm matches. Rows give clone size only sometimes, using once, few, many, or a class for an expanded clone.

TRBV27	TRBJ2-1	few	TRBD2	TGTGCCAGCAGCCCGACCACTAGGGAGGGTTACAATGAGCAGTTCTTC	CASSPTTREGYNEQFF
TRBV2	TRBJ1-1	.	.	TGTGCCAGCAGTGACGGACAACACACTGAAGCTTTCTTT	CASSDGQHTEAFF
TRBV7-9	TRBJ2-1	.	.	TGTGCCAGCAGCCTCACTAACTCCTACAATGAGCAGTTCTTC	CASSLTNSYNEQFF
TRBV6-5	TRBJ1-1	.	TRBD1	TGTGCCAGCAGTCAGGGGGGCTGGGAAGCTTTCTTT	CASSQGGWEAFF
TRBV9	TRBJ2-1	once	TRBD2	TGTGCCAGCAGCGCACAGACTCTAGCGGGACACAATGAGCAGTTCTTC	CASSAQTLAGHNEQFF
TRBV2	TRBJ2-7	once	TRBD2	TGTGCCAAAGGACTAGCGGGAGGAAGCGAGCAGTACTTC	CAKGLAGGSEQYF
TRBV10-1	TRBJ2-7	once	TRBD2	TGCGCCAGCAGTACAGTAGCGGGACTTAACTACGAGCAGTACTTC	CASSTVAGLNYEQYF
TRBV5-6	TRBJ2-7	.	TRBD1	TGTGCCAGCAGCTCACAGGGGGCCATCGTAAGAGAGCAGTACTTC	CASSSQGAIVREQYF
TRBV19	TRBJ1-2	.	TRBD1	TGTGCCAGTTCTACGACAGGGGGCGGTGGTGGCTACACCTTC	CASSTTGGGGGYTF
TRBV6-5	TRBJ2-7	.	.	TGTGCCAGCAGCTCCAGCTCCTACGAGCAGTACTTC	CASSSSSYEQYF
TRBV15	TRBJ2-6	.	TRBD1	TGTGCCACCGCCAGGGACAGTAACTCTGGGGCCAACGTCCTGACTTTC	CATARDSNSGANVLTF
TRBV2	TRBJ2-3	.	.	TGTGCCAGCAGTGCCGGGACTCCTGCAGATACGCAGTATTTT	CASSAGTPADTQYF
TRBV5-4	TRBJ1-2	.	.	TGTGCCAGCAGCTTGGACGGGGAGTCTGGCTATGGCTACACCTTC	CASSLDGESGYGYTF